The clone carrying this T cell receptor beta chain was observed a single time. Using immunoSEQ multiplex PCR, the repertoire was profiled, and TCRdb retains in-frame clones only, with some absent. The sample shows roughly 350,000 clones, more than 75% of them seen only once. The treatment was: some 20 received Ad26.COV2.S at low or high dose, single or two shots; 5 received placebo; per-sample allocation not given. Sampling was done on day 63 after the first vaccine or placebo injection. What was given as vaccine was an Ad26 vector encoding Wuhan-strain SARS-CoV-2 spike. The CDR3 is made up of 15 amino acids. CDR1 is ENHRY, CDR2 SYGVKD, per germline. Trimming stripped 0 bases from V and 4 bases from J, with 10 bases between. This entry belongs to a study of Ad26.COV2.S vaccination and SARS-CoV-2 variants.

The chain combines TRBV10-3 with TRBJ1-3, with D uncertain. This clonotype was obtained from a person aged 18 to 65 who received the Ad26.COV2.S COVID-19 vaccine or a placebo. This material consisted of peripheral blood, taken in a trial of Ad26.COV2.S vaccine versus placebo. The CDR3 DNA sequence: TGTGCCATCAGTGAGTCCGTAGGGAAAGGAAACACCATATATTTT. Translating it yields CAISESVGKGNTIYF.